Listed below are T cell receptor beta chains from one sample, sequenced in a study of blood T cell repertoires in COVID-19. The protocol was immunoSEQ multiplex PCR, while the TCRdb copy is restricted to in-frame clones and leaves out a portion. The top ten clones hold approximately 7.9% of a sample with about 110,000 clones, roughly 80% of them seen once. The specimen was peripheral blood. The receptors originated from a man between 70 and 80 years old with acute or convalescent COVID-19. The CDR3 runs from the conserved cysteine through the conserved F or W. The D gene is left open where the match is weak. Only part of the rows carry a size: once, few, many, or a class if the clone is expanded.

clone size | J gene | D gene | V gene | CDR3 protein | CDR3 DNA
. | TRBJ1-2 | TRBD1 | TRBV30 | CAWSLTGQAWYGYTF | TGTGCCTGGAGCTTAACGGGACAGGCTTGGTATGGCTACACCTTC
. | TRBJ2-7 | TRBD1 | TRBV5-6 | CASSSPGRGTGGYEQYF | TGTGCCAGCAGCTCCCCCGGTAGGGGGACAGGGGGCTACGAGCAGTACTTC
. | TRBJ2-7 | . | TRBV15 | CATSPRRSSYEQYF | TGTGCCACCAGCCCCCGTCGGAGCTCCTACGAGCAGTACTTC
. | TRBJ2-7 | . | TRBV10-3 | CAIMTDTYEQYF | TGTGCCATCATGACGGACACCTACGAGCAGTACTTC
. | TRBJ2-5 | TRBD1 | TRBV7-2 | CASSSGTAETQYF | TGTGCCAGCAGCTCAGGGACAGCAGAGACCCAGTACTTC
. | TRBJ2-1 | TRBD1 | TRBV28 | CASTQGQGVYNEQFF | TGTGCCAGCACCCAGGGACAGGGGGTATACAATGAGCAGTTCTTC
. | TRBJ1-2 | TRBD1 | TRBV19 | CASSIPGQGIRNYGYTF | TGTGCCAGTAGTATACCGGGACAGGGGATCCGCAACTATGGCTACACCTTC
. | TRBJ2-7 | . | TRBV9 | CASSGEPRGSVMTYEQYF | TGTGCCAGCAGCGGCGAACCCCGGGGTAGCGTAATGACCTACGAGCAGTACTTC
. | TRBJ2-1 | TRBD1 | TRBV27 | CASGLSGGPAYNEQFF | TGTGCCAGCGGCCTCTCAGGGGGCCCTGCCTACAATGAGCAGTTCTTC
. | TRBJ2-3 | . | TRBV6-5 | CASSYAGSTDTQYF | TGTGCCAGCAGTTACGCGGGGTCTACAGATACGCAGTATTTT
. | TRBJ2-4 | . | TRBV5-1 | CASSFGPQGNIQYF | TGCGCCAGCAGCTTTGGACCCCAGGGAAACATTCAGTACTTC
. | TRBJ1-1 | TRBD1 | TRBV3-1/TRBV3-2 | CASSQFGQGEAFF | TGTGCCAGCAGCCAATTCGGACAGGGTGAAGCTTTCTTT
. | TRBJ2-3 | TRBD2 | TRBV24-1 | CATSDQTSGGPTDTQYF | TGTGCCACCAGTGACCAGACTAGCGGGGGCCCCACAGATACGCAGTATTTT
. | TRBJ2-5 | TRBD1 | TRBV5-1 | CASSSTTGQETQYF | TGCGCCAGCAGCTCAACGACAGGGCAAGAGACCCAGTACTTC
. | TRBJ1-5 | TRBD1 | TRBV6-2/TRBV6-3 | CASSYSTGPQPQHF | TGTGCCAGCAGTTACTCGACAGGGCCGCAGCCCCAGCATTTT
. | TRBJ2-7 | . | TRBV19 | CASSIQGLGYEQYF | TGTGCCAGTAGTATCCAGGGATTAGGTTACGAGCAGTACTTC
. | TRBJ1-5 | TRBD1 | TRBV30 | CAADRGYSNQPQHF | TGTGCCGCGGACAGGGGTTATAGCAATCAGCCCCAGCATTTT
. | TRBJ2-1 | . | TRBV28 | CASSSPGRSSYNEQFF | TGTGCCAGCAGCTCACCAGGCCGAAGCTCCTACAATGAGCAGTTCTTC
. | TRBJ1-6 | TRBD1 | TRBV5-5 | CASSLTSMTGGSYNSPLHF | TGTGCCAGCAGCCTGACCTCCATGACAGGGGGTTCCTATAATTCACCCCTCCACTTT
. | TRBJ2-1 | TRBD2 | TRBV5-1 | CASSDGGSGGIDEQFF | TGCGCCAGCAGCGATGGTGGTAGCGGGGGAATCGATGAGCAGTTCTTC
. | TRBJ1-4 | . | TRBV3-1/TRBV3-2 | CASSQDRGTEKLFF | TGTGCCAGCAGCCAAGACAGGGGAACTGAAAAACTGTTTTTT
once | TRBJ2-5 | TRBD1 | TRBV19 | CASSPGRTGFASETQYF | TGTGCCAGTAGTCCTGGTCGGACAGGGTTCGCGAGTGAGACCCAGTACTTC
. | TRBJ1-1 | . | TRBV9 | CASSVSTGEAFF | TGTGCCAGCAGCGTCTCCACAGGGGAAGCTTTCTTT
. | TRBJ2-1 | TRBD1 | TRBV4-2 | CASSQLTGAEQFF | TGTGCCAGCAGCCAACTTACAGGGGCTGAGCAGTTCTTC
. | TRBJ1-3 | . | TRBV28 | CASTPPGKKNTIYF | TGTGCCAGCACCCCGCCGGGGAAGAAGAACACCATATATTTT
. | TRBJ1-4 | . | TRBV5-1 | CASSFDPRQNEKLFF | TGCGCCAGCAGCTTCGACCCGAGACAGAATGAAAAACTGTTTTTT
. | TRBJ2-7 | . | TRBV3-1/TRBV3-2 | CASSPDHGTYEQYF | TGTGCCAGCAGCCCGGACCACGGGACCTACGAGCAGTACTTC
. | TRBJ2-1 | TRBD2 | TRBV2 | CATTPAGGPNEQFF | TGTGCCACCACTCCAGCGGGGGGGCCGAATGAGCAGTTCTTC
once | TRBJ1-1 | . | TRBV10-3 | CAIAQRDTEAFF | TGTGCCATCGCACAGCGGGACACTGAAGCTTTCTTT
. | TRBJ2-3 | . | TRBV6-5 | CASSYRGLSTDTQYF | TGTGCCAGCAGTTACCGAGGGCTTAGCACAGATACGCAGTATTTT
once | TRBJ2-2 | TRBD2 | TRBV24-1 | CATSDPLSGSAGELFF | TGTGCCACCAGTGATCCCCTTAGCGGGAGCGCCGGGGAGCTGTTTTTT
few | TRBJ1-6 | . | TRBV6-2/TRBV6-3 | CASSVRGASPLHF | TGTGCCAGCAGTGTCAGGGGAGCCTCACCCCTCCACTTT
. | TRBJ1-2 | . | TRBV11-2 | CASSLDSSGVDGYTF | TGTGCCAGCAGCTTAGATTCTTCAGGGGTGGATGGCTACACCTTC
. | TRBJ2-3 | TRBD2 | TRBV7-3 | CASSTTSGAQGTQYF | TGTGCCAGCAGCACGACTAGCGGGGCACAGGGTACGCAGTATTTT
. | TRBJ2-2 | . | TRBV6-5 | CASSYPLTGELFF | TGTGCCAGCAGTTACCCTTTAACCGGGGAGCTGTTTTTT
. | TRBJ2-7 | . | TRBV19 | CASSIGSISYEQYF | TGTGCCAGTAGTATAGGTAGCATCTCCTACGAGCAGTACTTC
. | TRBJ2-2 | . | TRBV7-9 | CASSPVVANTGELFF | TGTGCCAGCAGCCCGGTCGTGGCGAACACCGGGGAGCTGTTTTTT
. | TRBJ2-3 | . | TRBV5-6 | CASSLRGDTQYF | TGTGCCAGCAGCTTACGGGGGGATACGCAGTATTTT
. | TRBJ1-6 | . | TRBV3-1/TRBV3-2 | CASSQYRTGYNSPLHF | TGTGCCAGCAGCCAATACCGAACGGGGTATAATTCACCCCTCCACTTT
. | TRBJ2-2 | TRBD1 | TRBV24-1 | CASRTGNTGELFF | TGTGCCAGTCGGACAGGGAACACCGGGGAGCTGTTTTTT
once | TRBJ1-1 | TRBD1 | TRBV3-1/TRBV3-2 | CASSQTGVNTEAFF | TGTGCCAGCAGTCAGACAGGGGTGAACACTGAAGCTTTCTTT
. | TRBJ2-7 | . | TRBV28 | CASSPSVGVDYEQYF | TGTGCCAGCAGCCCGTCAGTCGGGGTCGACTACGAGCAGTACTTC
. | TRBJ1-6 | . | TRBV3-1/TRBV3-2 | CASSPTGKDSPLHF | TGTGCCAGCAGCCCGACAGGAAAAGATTCACCCCTCCACTTT